The 8 T cell receptor beta chains below all came from one sample that was sequenced in a study of long-term antiretroviral therapy in people with HIV. The run of the v3.0 immunoSEQ assay was at survey level. The repertoire was sequenced with immunoSEQ multiplex PCR; TCRdb's copy has only in-frame clones and lacks some. Of 20,000 or so clones detected, 81% appear once; the ten largest clones hold 5.7%. Sequences were derived from unsorted PBMCs, sampled 4.4 years after starting antiretroviral therapy. The receptors stem from a man in his thirties or forties with HIV.

Only one count was recorded for this clone. The CDR3 DNA reads TGTGCCAGCAGCTGGGGCCATGGCCGGACCAACACTGAAGCTTTCTTT. This codes for CASSWGHGRTNTEAFF. This rearrangement joins TRBV5-6 to TRBJ1-1, with D possibly TRBD1 on 5 matching bases. Per the germline V gene, CDR1 is SGHDT and CDR2 is YYEEEE. Trimming removed 3 bases from V and 2 bases from J, with 17 bases in between. The CDR3 consists of 16 residues.

The chain combines TRBV6-5 with TRBJ1-1; D may be TRBD1 (6 bases). CDR3 length: 12 amino acids. Germline loops: CDR1 MNHEY, CDR2 SVGAGI. The V end was cut by 5 bases, the J end by 5 bases, with 9 bases between. DNA for the CDR3: TGTGCCAGCAGTCCAGGGGATACTGAAGCTTTCTTT. Translated, it gives CASSPGDTEAFF.

V and J are TRBV6-6 and TRBJ1-5; 9 bases match TRBD1. This CDR3 has 14 residues. Trimming cost V 8 bases and J 10 bases; bases outside gene matches: 12. Germline assignment: CDR1 MNHNY and CDR2 SVGAGI (reference sequence). The CDR3 sequence: CASLDPGQGGPQHF. The CDR3, as DNA: TGTGCCAGCTTGGACCCGGGACAGGGAGGACCCCAGCATTTT.

V is TRBV6-1 and J is TRBJ1-4; D gene uncertain. Germline lookup yields CDR1 MNHNS and CDR2 SASEGT. V lost 6 bases to trimming and J lost 2 bases, with 10 bases between them. This CDR3 comprises 14 residues. The CDR3 nucleotides read TGTGCCAGCAGCTGGGCCCTTACTAATGAAAAACTGTTTTTT. Protein: CASSWALTNEKLFF.

The chain uses TRBV7-2 and TRBJ2-7, with 9 bases lining up with TRBD1. Per germline, CDR1 SGHTA and CDR2 FQGNSA. The CDR3 extends over 14 amino acids. Germline trimming cut 5 bases from V and 7 bases from J; bases unmatched to any gene: 9. The CDR3 nucleotides read TGTGCCAGCAGCCCACCCGGGACAGGGTTAGAGCAGTACTTC. Its protein product is CASSPPGTGLEQYF.

The chain carries TRBV14 and TRBJ1-1, with D unclear. Germline assignment: CDR1 SGHDN and CDR2 FVKESK. The CDR3 sequence is 13 residues long. Trimming left V 5 bases short and J 1 base short, with 8 bases between. The DNA of the CDR3 is TGTGCCAGCAGCTCAAAGGCGAACACTGAAGCTTTCTTT. Its translation: CASSSKANTEAFF.

The chain carries TRBV5-1 and TRBJ2-5; TRBD2 might be the D (6 bases). The CDR3 sequence is 16 residues long. CDR1 is SGHRS and CDR2 is YFSETQ in the germline V gene. The V gene lost 0 bases and the J gene lost 7 bases, with 19 bases spanning the gap. The CDR3 DNA is TGCGCCAGCAGCTTGGCCGTGGAGGGGACCCCAGGGACCCAGTACTTC. The encoded protein is CASSLAVEGTPGTQYF.

This chain uses TRBV29-1 with TRBJ2-1, with D tentatively TRBD1 (5 bases). The CDR3 consists of 14 residues. Trimming pared 6 bases from V and 0 bases from J, leaving 12 bases between. Germline V gene data show CDR1 as SQVTM and CDR2 as ANQGSEA. CDR3 region: CSVETASSYNEQFF. The CDR3 nucleotides read TGCAGCGTGGAGACAGCCAGCTCCTACAATGAGCAGTTCTTC.